This T cell receptor (beta chain) comes out of a study of shared clonotypes between healthy human individuals. Note on this clone: The target antigen is unknown.

CDR1 is SEHNR and CDR2 is FQNEAQ in the germline V gene (reference sequence). The CDR3 extends over 15 amino acids. J was trimmed by 2 bases and V by 5 bases; bases with no gene match: 2. Method: immunoSEQ multiplex PCR; TCRdb's copy keeps in-frame clones and lacks some. The top ten clones hold 0.89% of a sample with approximately 1,000,000 clones, around three quarters of them seen once. Broader study findings: Naive subsets generally exceeded memory subsets in estimated richness. Genetic and exposure-history diversity was limited by the small donor number.

This TCR was recovered from a man younger than 35 in good health. Some clones in this sample may be carry-over from other donors' samples. The source material was memory CD4+ T cells from PBMCs. The subset is: CD45RA-negative fraction. The chain links TRBV7-9 to TRBJ2-3; 12 bases align to TRBD2. The DNA of the CDR3 is TGTGCCAGCAGCACTAGCGGGGGGAACACAGATACGCAGTATTTT. It yields the protein CASSTSGGNTDTQYF. Combining the CDR3 with reference TRBV7-9 and TRBJ2-3 gives the whole variable domain DTGVSQNPRHKITKRGQNVTFRCDPISEHNRLYWYRQTLGQGPEFLTYFQNEAQLEKSRLLSDRFSAERPKGSFSTLEIQRTEQGDSAMYLCASSTSGGNTDTQYFGPGTRLTVL.